The entry that follows covers one T cell receptor beta chain sequence. The antigen is not known. This sample was taken from a study of CD8+ T cells in alopecia areata. At the level of the study: Treated patients were dosed with oral tofacitinib, taking 5 to 10 mg twice daily.

Peripheral blood samples and lesional scalp punch biopsies were obtained from alopecia areata patients. The study's findings and limits: Mice showed clearer TCR sharing than patients did, a gap that was possibly HLA-related.

Sequencing used cDNA as its template, made by extracting RNA and reverse transcribing it. Sequencing used immunoSEQ multiplex PCR; TCRdb keeps in-frame clones, though not all of them. In the table there are approximately 91,000 clones, about 45% of which are singletons. This sequence originates from a human donor with alopecia areata. The material sequenced was CD4+ T cells sorted from blood.

The CDR3 reads CASSPLEGTGELFF. The CDR3 DNA reads TGTGCCAGCTCACCGTTGGAGGGCACCGGGGAGCTGTTTTTT. The V and J genes are TRBV18 and TRBJ2-2; TRBD2 is a possible D gene (6 bases). This CDR3 is 14 amino acids long. Looked up from germline, CDR1 is KGHSH and CDR2 is LQKENI. V was pared by 3 bases and J by 4 bases, with 9 bases between.